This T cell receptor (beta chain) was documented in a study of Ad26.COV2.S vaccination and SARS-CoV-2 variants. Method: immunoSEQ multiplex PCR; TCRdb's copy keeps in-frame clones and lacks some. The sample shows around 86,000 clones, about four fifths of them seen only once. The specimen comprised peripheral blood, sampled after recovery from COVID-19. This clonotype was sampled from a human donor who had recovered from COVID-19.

CDR3 DNA sequence: TGTGCTAGTGGTCCTCGTAGGGGTTGGGAGCAGTTCTTC. Protein sequence: CASGPRRGWEQFF. The V gene is TRBV12-5, the J gene TRBJ2-1; a possible D gene is TRBD1 (5 bases). Between the trimmed V and J ends, which lost 5 bases and 10 bases, there was a span of 15 bases. Germline V lookup: CDR1 LGHNT, CDR2 FRNRAP. The CDR3 consists of 13 residues.